The present T cell receptor (beta chain) was sequenced within a study of T cell responses to AZD1222 COVID-19 vaccine. Study-level background: Second-dose intervals near 4 or 12 weeks were combined.

Points from the study as a whole: The donor group comprised mostly white British people and more females; the analysis possibly underestimated clonal diversity. Repertoire sampling was restricted to post-peak T cell response timepoints.

Note on this clone: The antigen is undetermined.

Here immunoSEQ multiplex PCR was the method, and the copy in TCRdb shows in-frame clones only, minus some. Among roughly 150,000 clones listed, approximately 85% were seen once. The CDR3 runs to 18 residues. This rearrangement joins TRBV21-1 to TRBJ2-5; the table names TRBD2, a call not compared with the DNA. TRBV21-1 is flagged as a pseudogene. The TCR comes from an adult in good health. The source was peripheral blood, collected on day 0 of AZD1222 vaccination. CDR3 sequence reads: CASSKRLAGGEIQETQYF. The DNA for the CDR3 is TGTGCCAGCAGCAAACGGCTAGCGGGGGGCGAGATTCAAGAGACCCAGTACTTC.